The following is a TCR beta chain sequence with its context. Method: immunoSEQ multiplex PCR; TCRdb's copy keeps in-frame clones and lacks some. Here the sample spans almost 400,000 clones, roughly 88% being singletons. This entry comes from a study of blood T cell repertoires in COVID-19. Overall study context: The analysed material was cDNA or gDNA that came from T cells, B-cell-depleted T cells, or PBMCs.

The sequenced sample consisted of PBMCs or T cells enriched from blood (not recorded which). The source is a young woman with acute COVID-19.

CDR3 sequence reads: CASISRQILHNQPQHF. Written as DNA, the CDR3 is TGTGCCAGCATTTCCCGACAAATTCTCCACAATCAGCCCCAGCATTTT. This chain joins TRBV28 and TRBJ1-5; D unclear. Germline lookup yields CDR1 MDHEN and CDR2 SYDVKM. The length of the CDR3 is 16 residues. V lost 7 bases and J 3 bases, leaving 19 bases between the germline ends.